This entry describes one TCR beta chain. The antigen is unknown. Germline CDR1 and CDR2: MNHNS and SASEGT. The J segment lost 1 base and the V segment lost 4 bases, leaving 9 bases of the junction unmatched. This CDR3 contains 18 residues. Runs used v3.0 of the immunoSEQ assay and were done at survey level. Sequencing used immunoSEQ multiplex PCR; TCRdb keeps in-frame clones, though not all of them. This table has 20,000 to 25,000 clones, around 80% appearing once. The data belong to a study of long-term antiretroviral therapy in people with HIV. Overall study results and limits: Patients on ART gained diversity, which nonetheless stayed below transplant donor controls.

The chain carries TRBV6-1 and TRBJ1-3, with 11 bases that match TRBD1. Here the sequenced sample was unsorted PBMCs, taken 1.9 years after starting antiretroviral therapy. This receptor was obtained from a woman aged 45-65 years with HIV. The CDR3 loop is CASSASWTGGISGNTIYF. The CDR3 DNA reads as TGTGCCAGCAGTGCGTCATGGACAGGGGGCATATCTGGAAACACCATATATTTT.